This T cell receptor (beta chain) originates from a study of shared clonotypes between healthy human individuals (TCRdb year 2020). In terms of the full investigation: The cohort comprised a couple of women and a few men aged 18 to 49 years. For each donor, CD4 naive and CD4 memory were each run on three plates, CD8 naive on two plates, and CD8 memory on one plate. Libraries were prepared and TCR repertoires were sequenced by different laboratories using diverse techniques, in order to increase sequencing depth and limit assay-specific biases. To estimate repertoire size and how much clonotypes are shared between individuals, the study performed deep sequencing of blood TCR repertoires from roughly five healthy adults. Leukapheresis yielded between about 0.9 and 10 billion PBMCs per donor. Broader findings and caveats from the paper: Estimated clonotype richness was generally larger for naive than for memory subsets. Even with the large sequencing depth, rarefaction of the sorted-subset datasets indicated that sequencing was incomplete. Clonotypes shared by all four sorted-subset donors showed higher generation probabilities than non-shared clonotypes. Because the study included only a small number of donors, the genetic and exposure-history diversity represented was limited. Based on pairwise subsampling, the degree of clonotype sharing among donors was expected to be affected by sequencing depth. Sampling was restricted to blood, and TCR repertoires in tissues likely differ from the TCR repertoires found in blood. Across four donors, approximately 4.6% of naive CD4, approximately 3.6% of naive CD8, 2.3% of memory CD4, and 0.4% of memory CD8 clonotypes were shared.

TCR CDR3 regions were amplified from genomic DNA by multiplex PCR using the deep immunoSEQ assay. For each cell subset, the extracted genomic DNA was distributed evenly across all wells of several immunoSEQ 96-well plates, and each plate served as one replicate. For sorted subsets, around 200 ng genomic DNA, equal to tens of thousands of T cell genomes, was loaded into each replicate PCR. The purified libraries were quantified using a Qubit 3.0 fluorometer, sized with a Bioanalyzer 2100, and then quantified again using the KAPA Library Quantification kit. Each immunoSEQ 96-well plate was sequenced on its own single-read 150-cycle Illumina NextSeq 550 flow cell. As for how the authors treated the data: Because the immunoSEQ output held only junctional sequences and lacked quality scores, the filtering could not match the filtering applied to full-length reads. To assign V/J genes and CDR3, sequences were annotated against IMGT germline references using PyIR, a Python wrapper for IgBLAST v1.9. Reads were filtered out if the reads had weak V/J assignments (E-value above 1e-6), no CDR3, stop codons, out-of-frame junctions, or ambiguous translated residues. V3J clonotypes were defined as sequences sharing an identical inferred V gene, J gene, and CDR3 amino acid sequence. Percentage overlap between repertoires was computed as shared unique clonotypes divided by the size of the smaller repertoire. Three approaches were used to assess repertoire richness: RTK rarefaction, the Chao1 estimator, and Recon v2.1 estimates of unobserved clonotypes. OLGA was used to compute generation probabilities for all TCRbeta clonotypes that the gDNA method yielded from a handful of donors. TCRdb stores this immuneACCESS table with in-frame sequences only. Part of the clones is absent; in the studies checked, under half of the shortfall reflects unresolved V genes, and no reason is known for the rest. That table is the source of V, J and clone size, and D and trimming were worked out from the DNA. In this sample the table shows millions of clones, roughly 94% of which occur a single time. The ten largest clones take up more than 0.1% of the sample.

To note about this clone: Which antigen it targets is not known. The sample holds no much larger clone one base away, and base qualities are not on file.

The donors were healthy, HIV-negative adults who had no recently reported acute infections or vaccinations. Every donor was a Caucasian adult residing in Nashville, Tennessee, USA. Magnetic negative selection was used to enrich CD4+ T cells, after which naive cells were positively selected on CD45RA and the negative fraction became the memory subset. Blood was obtained by leukapheresis, after which PBMCs were separated by Ficoll-Histopaque density gradient centrifugation and cryopreserved in liquid nitrogen vapor phase. Analytical flow cytometry was used to check the purity and quantity of every magnetically sorted T cell population. From each sorted fraction, genomic DNA was isolated and quantified by UV absorbance on a Nanodrop 2000c. The germline V gene sets CDR1 to SNHLY and CDR2 to FYNNEI. Inclusive of the bounding cysteine and phenylalanine, the CDR3 is 14 residues long. The entry retains the CDR3 DNA only, 42 bases that are in frame from base 1. V and J are trimmed by 7 bases and 0 bases, and the gene matches miss 4 bases of the junction.

The sample comprised naive CD4+ T cells sorted from blood. The label giving this sample's cell subset or site can be read as: CD45RA+ positively selected. The sequence derives from a man younger than 30 in good health. The chain is encoded by TRBV2 joined to TRBJ1-1, and 8 junction bases match TRBD1. The DNA is TGTGCCAGCACCCGGACAGGGATGAACACTGAAGCTTTCTTT. Translation gives CASTRTGMNTEAFF.